This TCR beta chain was sequenced for a study of blood T cells in healthy people across ages. General study results and limits: Diversity figures derived from one million T cells were judged to underestimate the true value.

Primers used in a second PCR of about 6 to 11 cycles were a sample-barcoded 5' primer and a J-beta primer mix. TCRdb analysed the 5' RACE reads with MiXCR anew, one entry per CDR3 protein. The data hold roughly 1.6 million distinct CDR3 sequences, with about 35% observed a single time. About this clonotype itself: Antigen unknown.

Extracted total RNA amounted to at least 5 micrograms for each sample. Trimming pared 0 bases from V and 6 bases from J, leaving 16 bases between. This CDR3 has 15 amino acids. Germline V CDR1 and CDR2: SGDLS, YYNGEE. This chain connects TRBV9 to TRBJ2-7; D is ambiguous. The TCR sequence derives from a woman under 40 in good health. Sequencing input: blood. The CDR3 region has the DNA TGTGCCAGCAGCGTAGGGGGTGCTTTTTCACCCGAGCAGTACTTC. This codes for CASSVGGAFSPEQYF.